The 7 T cell receptor beta chains below all came from one sample that was sequenced in a study of cytomegalovirus exposure and HLA in healthy donors. Primers: 60 Vbeta forward and 13 Jbeta reverse. Sequenced by immunoSEQ multiplex PCR; TCRdb stores in-frame clones only, minus some. Of 90,000 or so clones in the sample, about two thirds were seen once. The sample was PBMCs. These receptors originate from a boy under 18 in good health and CMV-seropositive.

The chain combines TRBV19 with TRBJ2-3, with D uncertain. Between the trimmed V and J ends, which lost 3 bases and 2 bases, there was a span of 24 bases. The germline gives CDR1 LNHDA, CDR2 SQIVND (reference sequence). The CDR3 covers 19 residues. CDR3 amino acids: CASSMSVGGNTLITDTQYF. CDR3 DNA: TGTGCCAGTAGTATGTCCGTTGGCGGAAATACACTTATCACAGATACGCAGTATTTT.

The chain links TRBV7-3 to TRBJ2-7; 10 bases align to TRBD2. The CDR3 length is 13 residues. Losses at the gene ends were 5 bases for V and 12 bases for J; bases not matched to a gene: 10. Per germline, CDR1 SGHTA and CDR2 FQGTGA. The CDR3 DNA sequence: TGTGCCAGCAGCACGGGACTAGCGTCAACCCTGTACTTC. Residues: CASSTGLASTLYF.

The CDR3 here is CASSLDQRSDTQYF. CDR3 bases: TGTGCCAGCAGCTTAGATCAGCGCTCAGATACGCAGTATTTT. The V and J genes are TRBV7-6 and TRBJ2-3; D unclear. The CDR3 sequence is 14 residues long. The germline V and J ends were trimmed by 1 base and 4 bases, with 9 bases remaining between them. Germline V lookup: CDR1 SGHVS, CDR2 FNYEAQ. Looking up the rest from reference TRBV7-6 and TRBJ2-3 gives the full variable domain: GAGVSQSPRYKVTKRGQDVALRCDPISGHVSLYWYRQALGQGPEFLTYFNYEAQQDKSGLPNDRFSAERPEGSISTLTIQRTEQRDSAMYRCASSLDQRSDTQYFGPGTRLTVL.

This chain joins TRBV14 and TRBJ1-1, with D hard to call. Germline V lookup: CDR1 SGHDN, CDR2 FVKESK. The CDR3 has 14 amino acids. V lost 5 bases and J lost 4, with 14 bases in between. The CDR3 sequence is CASSTLAVGTEAFF. For the CDR3, the DNA is TGTGCCAGCAGCACCCTAGCAGTAGGCACTGAAGCTTTCTTT.

This rearrangement joins TRBV15 to TRBJ1-2, with a possible D match to TRBD1 (5 bases). The CDR3 is 16 amino acids. V was clipped by 0 bases and J by 6 bases, with 17 bases between them. CDR1 is LNHNV, CDR2 YYDKDF, per germline (reference sequence). The CDR3 coding sequence is TGTGCCACCAGCAGAGAAATACCCGAGCAGGGTCATGGCTACACCTTC. Its protein is CATSREIPEQGHGYTF.

The rearrangement uses TRBV4-1 and TRBJ1-6; the match to TRBD1 covers 8 bases. The length of the CDR3 is 17 residues. Germline V gene sequence: CDR1 MGHRA, CDR2 YSYEKL. Trimming removed 2 bases from V and 6 bases from J; junction bases left unmatched: 9. The CDR3 DNA reads as TGCGCCAGCAGCCAACACCGGGACAGGCGCCTTAATTCACCCCTCCACTTT. This encodes CASSQHRDRRLNSPLHF.

The J gene is TRBJ2-1, the V gene TRBV19; 8 positions match TRBD2. Germline CDR1 is LNHDA and CDR2 is SQIVND (reference sequence). The CDR3 covers 16 residues. Losses at the gene ends were 9 bases for V and 6 bases for J; bases not matched to a gene: 16. CDR3 nucleotides: TGTGCCAGCCTCAGTGGGAGAACTAGCGGACCCAATGAGCAGTTCTTC. Protein: CASLSGRTSGPNEQFF.